This T cell receptor beta chain is from a study of T cell responses to AZD1222 COVID-19 vaccine. The wider study: Pooling was applied to second doses at about 4 or about 12 weeks.

V lost 6 bases to trimming and J lost 7 bases; unmatched junction nucleotides: 8. In germline, CDR1 is SGHVS, CDR2 FQNEAQ. This CDR3 is 15 amino acids long. Only in-frame clones appear in the TCRdb table, and some are missing; sequencing was by immunoSEQ multiplex PCR. The table has 80,000 or so clones, approximately 90% seen once; the top ten hold about 1.6%. Overall study findings and caveats: Spike was spanned by vaccine-associated CD4 TCRs, with dominance at 160-218 and 743-854. Most donors were white British, females outnumbered males, and clonal diversity was possibly underestimated.

As to this clone: Its specificity is not known.

J is TRBJ2-2 and V is TRBV7-8, with TRBD2 matching over 10 bases. The sample in question was peripheral blood, obtained on day 0 of AZD1222 vaccination. The source of this sequence is an adult in good health. CDR3 loop: CASRLLAGVVGELFF. The CDR3, as DNA: TGTGCCAGCAGACTCCTAGCGGGAGTGGTCGGGGAGCTGTTTTTT.